The rows below give T cell receptor beta chains drawn from one sample of a study of CD8 T cells in ankylosing spondylitis. TCRdb re-called the 5' RACE reads through MiXCR, storing one row per CDR3 protein. The table lists about 330,000 distinct CDR3 sequences, around 8% of them singletons. Sequencing was carried out using blood, either unsorted or a sorted T cell fraction (not recorded which). The receptors derive from a male donor with ankylosing spondylitis. Both conserved end residues are part of each CDR3. D genes are given only for firm matches. Rows give clone size only sometimes, using once, few, many, or a class for an expanded clone.

clone size: few
J gene: TRBJ2-1
D gene: TRBD1
V gene: TRBV27
CDR3 protein: CASIRQGTNEQFF
CDR3 DNA: TGTGCCAGCATCCGACAGGGGACAAATGAGCAGTTCTTC

clone size: .
J gene: TRBJ2-7
D gene: TRBD2
V gene: TRBV5-1
CDR3 protein: CASSNTGLATYEQYF
CDR3 DNA: TGCGCCAGCAGCAATACTGGACTAGCGACCTACGAGCAGTACTTC

clone size: .
J gene: TRBJ1-1
D gene: .
V gene: TRBV7-9
CDR3 protein: CASSVPGRNTEAFF
CDR3 DNA: TGTGCCAGCAGCGTCCCCGGCAGGAACACTGAAGCTTTCTTT

clone size: few
J gene: TRBJ1-1
D gene: TRBD1
V gene: TRBV4-2
CDR3 protein: CASSQVGTGFEAFF
CDR3 DNA: TGTGCCAGCAGCCAAGTAGGGACAGGGTTTGAAGCTTTCTTT

clone size: few
J gene: TRBJ2-3
D gene: .
V gene: TRBV5-1
CDR3 protein: CASSLEDRPSTDTQYF
CDR3 DNA: TGCGCCAGCAGCTTGGAGGACCGGCCTAGCACAGATACGCAGTATTTT

clone size: few
J gene: TRBJ2-3
D gene: TRBD2
V gene: TRBV20-1
CDR3 protein: CSALSGRDTTDTQYF
CDR3 DNA: TGCAGTGCATTAAGCGGGAGGGATACCACAGATACGCAGTATTTT

clone size: few
J gene: TRBJ1-1
D gene: TRBD1
V gene: TRBV20-1
CDR3 protein: CSAHEPGQRNTEAFF
CDR3 DNA: TGCAGTGCCCACGAGCCGGGACAGAGGAACACTGAAGCTTTCTTT

clone size: few
J gene: TRBJ2-5
D gene: .
V gene: TRBV5-1
CDR3 protein: CASSLVAGERETQYF
CDR3 DNA: TGCGCCAGCAGCTTGGTTGCAGGGGAGCGAGAGACCCAGTACTTC

clone size: many
J gene: TRBJ2-7
D gene: TRBD2
V gene: TRBV29-1
CDR3 protein: CSVRTSGRSGEQYF
CDR3 DNA: TGCAGCGTCAGGACTAGCGGGAGATCGGGAGAGCAGTACTTC

clone size: many
J gene: TRBJ2-3
D gene: .
V gene: TRBV6-1
CDR3 protein: CASKPSGTDTQYF
CDR3 DNA: TGTGCCAGCAAGCCTAGTGGCACAGATACGCAGTATTTT